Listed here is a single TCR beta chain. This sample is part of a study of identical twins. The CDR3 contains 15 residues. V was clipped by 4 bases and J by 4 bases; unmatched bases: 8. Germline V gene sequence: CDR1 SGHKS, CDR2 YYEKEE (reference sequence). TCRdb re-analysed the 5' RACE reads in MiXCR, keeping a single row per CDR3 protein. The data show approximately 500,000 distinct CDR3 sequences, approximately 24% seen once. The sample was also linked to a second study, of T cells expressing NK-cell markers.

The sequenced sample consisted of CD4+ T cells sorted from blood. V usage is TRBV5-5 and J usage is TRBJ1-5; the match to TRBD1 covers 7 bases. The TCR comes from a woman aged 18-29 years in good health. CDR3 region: CASSMVGGQNQPQHF. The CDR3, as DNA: TGTGCCAGCAGCATGGTGGGGGGACAGAATCAGCCCCAGCATTTT. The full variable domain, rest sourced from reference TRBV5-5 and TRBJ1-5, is DAGVTQSPTHLIKTRGQQVTLRCSPISGHKSVSWYQQVLGQGPQFIFQYYEKEERGRGNFPDRFSARQFPNYSSELNVNALLLGDSALYLCASSMVGGQNQPQHFGDGTRLSIL.